This is a list of T cell receptor beta chains from one sample in a study of blood T cell repertoires in COVID-19. The table came from immunoSEQ multiplex PCR; TCRdb's copy has only in-frame clones and leaves some out. Of about 15,000 clones listed, 88% are singletons. Sequencing was carried out using peripheral blood. These receptors were collected from a human donor in a cohort sampled during active COVID-19. CDR3s include the opening cysteine and the closing phenylalanine or tryptophan. The D gene is left open where the match is weak. Clone size is not always given. Where it is, it says once, few, many or a class for expanded clones.

length | D | J | V | size | CDR3 | DNA
13 | TRBD2 | TRBJ2-7 | TRBV5-1 | - | CASRRGGTYEQYF | TGCGCCAGCAGGCGGGGGGGCACCTACGAGCAGTACTTC
13 | TRBD1 | TRBJ2-7 | TRBV18 | - | CASSPGQVDEQYF | TGTGCCAGCTCACCGGGACAGGTCGACGAGCAGTACTTC
15 | TRBD2 | TRBJ2-3 | TRBV6-5 | - | CASSTLAASTDTQYF | TGTGCCAGCAGCACACTAGCGGCTAGCACAGATACGCAGTATTTT
12 | TRBD1 | TRBJ1-2 | TRBV24-1 | - | CATGDSFKGYTF | TGTGCCACCGGGGACAGTTTCAAAGGCTACACCTTC
14 | - | TRBJ1-5 | TRBV7-9 | - | CASSMGTRNQPQHF | TGTGCCAGCAGCATGGGGACACGGAATCAGCCCCAGCATTTT
13 | TRBD1 | TRBJ1-2 | TRBV16 | - | CASSLQGNYGYTF | TGTGCCAGCAGTCTACAGGGGAACTATGGCTACACCTTC
17 | TRBD2 | TRBJ2-7 | TRBV27 | - | CASSLPGLELGAYEQYF | TGTGCCAGCAGTTTACCGGGACTAGAACTGGGGGCCTACGAGCAGTACTTC
14 | TRBD2 | TRBJ2-5 | TRBV3-1/TRBV3-2 | once | CASRRAGVQETQYF | TGTGCCAGCAGGCGAGCGGGGGTCCAAGAGACCCAGTACTTC
15 | TRBD1 | TRBJ1-1 | TRBV28 | once | CASKGPPTGYTEAFF | TGTGCCAGCAAGGGACCCCCGACAGGGTACACTGAAGCTTTCTTT
16 | TRBD2 | TRBJ2-7 | TRBV10-3 | once | CAISDHVASGDYEQYF | TGTGCCATCAGTGACCACGTCGCTAGCGGGGACTACGAGCAGTACTTC
13 | - | TRBJ1-5 | TRBV30 | - | CAWSAGSNQPQHF | TGTGCCTGGAGCGCAGGGTCTAATCAGCCCCAGCATTTT
16 | TRBD2 | TRBJ2-1 | TRBV6-6 | - | CASSRTSGSSYNEQFF | TGTGCCAGCAGCAGGACTAGCGGGAGTTCCTACAATGAGCAGTTCTTC
13 | TRBD1 | TRBJ1-1 | TRBV12-3/TRBV12-4 | - | CATRDRENTEAFF | TGTGCCACCAGGGACAGGGAAAACACTGAAGCTTTCTTT
11 | - | TRBJ2-5 | TRBV30 | once | CAWSGEETQYF | TGTGCCTGGAGCGGGGAAGAGACCCAGTACTTC
15 | - | TRBJ2-7 | TRBV23-1 | - | CASSQSEGSEGEQYF | TGCGCCAGCAGTCAATCGGAAGGGTCAGAGGGCGAGCAGTACTTC
15 | - | TRBJ1-5 | TRBV6-4 | - | CASSPEQGRNQPQHF | TGTGCCAGCAGTCCAGAACAGGGACGCAATCAGCCCCAGCATTTT
17 | TRBD2 | TRBJ2-1 | TRBV2 | once | CASSSQHLAGFYNEQFF | TGTGCCAGCAGCTCACAGCACCTAGCGGGCTTCTACAATGAGCAGTTCTTC
15 | - | TRBJ1-6 | TRBV7-8 | - | CASSLTQGWNSPLHF | TGTGCCAGCAGCTTAACTCAGGGATGGAATTCACCCCTCCACTTT
16 | TRBD1 | TRBJ1-1 | TRBV19 | - | CASSVGQGARGTEAFF | TGTGCCAGTAGTGTGGGACAGGGGGCTAGGGGCACTGAAGCTTTCTTT
11 | - | TRBJ2-1 | TRBV11-2 | - | CASSLDSGQFF | TGTGCCAGCAGCTTAGATAGCGGGCAGTTCTTC